The clone carrying this T cell receptor beta chain appeared a few times. This specimen comes from a study of technical replicates of blood from a few donors. Method: immunoSEQ multiplex PCR; TCRdb's copy keeps in-frame clones and lacks some. The sample lists tens of thousands of clones; roughly 90% were seen once. Germline V CDR1 and CDR2: SGHTA, FQGNSA. V lost 4 bases and J lost 1; bases outside the gene matches: 9. The CDR3 length is 16 residues. The sequencing input was PBMCs. The J gene is TRBJ2-7, the V gene TRBV7-2; 8 bases line up with TRBD2. The sequence came from a human donor in good health. Some clones in this sample may be carry-over from other donors' samples. Written as DNA, the CDR3 is TGTGCCAGCAGCTCTAGGGGGACTAGGGGGTCCTACGAGCAGTACTTC. Its translation: CASSSRGTRGSYEQYF.